This TCR beta chain was obtained from a study of T cell changes during pregnancy in multiple sclerosis. Sequencing was performed with immunoSEQ multiplex PCR; in TCRdb, only in-frame clones are kept and a portion is missing. The sample lists fewer than 150,000 clones, about 95% occurring once. The TCR originated in a female donor with multiple sclerosis, enrolled in a pregnancy study. The sample consisted of peripheral blood, taken after pregnancy.

Here the CDR3 DNA reads TGTGCCAGCAGTGAATCACTTGCGGATACGCAGTATTTT. Protein product: CASSESLADTQYF. The chain recombines TRBV25-1 with TRBJ2-3; D unclear. CDR1 and CDR2 from the germline V gene are MGHDK and SYGVNS. Trimming removed 1 base at V and 6 bases at J, with 8 bases between. The length of the CDR3 is 13 residues.